The text below deals with one TCR beta chain. In Seattle, patients joined the study during active infection and were tracked longitudinally. Source study methods: Reference gene primer amplification gave nucleated cell count estimates. The assay was immunoSEQ multiplex PCR, and TCRdb's table has in-frame clones only and misses some. The V and J calls and clone size come from that table; D and trimming were worked out from the DNA. The profile shows over 85,000 clones, over 85% of them singletons. The data are from a study of blood T cell repertoires in COVID-19. Study at large: Italy, Spain and the United States were the sources of the convalescent and acute COVID-19 samples. Sources were T cells, B-cell-depleted T cells, or PBMCs; the material itself was cDNA or gDNA.

This CDR3 is built from 14 residues. The germline gives CDR1 SGHAT, CDR2 FQNNGV. V gave up 4 bases and J gave up 8 bases; unmatched junction bases: 5. Input material: peripheral blood. The sequence was collected from a woman in her forties or fifties with COVID-19, enrolled during active disease. V gene TRBV11-2 combines with J gene TRBJ1-4, with 9 bases aligning to TRBD1. The CDR3 reads CASSSQGAGEKLFF. The CDR3 DNA is TGTGCCAGCAGCTCACAGGGGGCAGGGGAAAAACTGTTTTTT. The variable domain in full, with the rest retrieved from reference TRBV11-2 and TRBJ1-4, is EAGVAQSPRYKIIEKRQSVAFWCNPISGHATLYWYQQILGQGPKLLIQFQNNGVVDDSQLPKDRFSAERLKGVDSTLKIQPAKLEDSAVYLCASSSQGAGEKLFFGSGTQLSVL.